What follows are 29 T cell receptor beta chains derived from one specimen sequenced in a study of shared clonotypes between healthy human individuals. The table came from immunoSEQ multiplex PCR; TCRdb's copy has only in-frame clones and leaves some out. The table records around 1.4 million clones, around 98.5% of them present only once. The sample was naive CD4+ T cells sorted from blood. The subset denotes: CD45RA+ positively selected. These receptors were obtained from a man aged 25 to 40 in good health.

The chain employs TRBV11-3 and TRBJ1-3; D is possibly TRBD1 (6 bases). Trimming shortened V by 1 base and J by 0 bases, and 10 bases separated the two germline ends. Germline V gene sequence: CDR1 SGHNT, CDR2 YENEEA. This CDR3 contains 16 residues. CDR3 DNA sequence: TGTGCCAGCAGCTTAGGGCGACAGGACTCTGGAAACACCATATATTTT. Amino acid sequence: CASSLGRQDSGNTIYF.

The genes are TRBV28 and TRBJ2-7; 7 bases fit TRBD1. The CDR3 runs 14 residues. After removal of 7 bases from V and 1 base from J, the junction contained 7 bases not matched to a gene. Germline V gene lookup returns CDR1 MDHEN and CDR2 SYDVKM. The CDR3 sequence is CASIGGERSYEQYF. In DNA form, the CDR3 reads TGTGCCAGCATAGGGGGCGAAAGATCCTACGAGCAGTACTTC.

The rearrangement links TRBV7-3 to TRBJ2-6; D is undetermined. Germline V CDR1 and CDR2: SGHTA, FQGTGA. V lost 3 bases to trimming and J lost 0 bases, with 6 bases between them. CDR3 length: 15 residues. The CDR3 spells CASSFRISGANVLTF. CDR3 nucleotides: TGTGCCAGCAGCTTCAGGATCTCTGGGGCCAACGTCCTGACTTTC.

The chain has TRBV19 and TRBJ2-1; 7 bases fit TRBD2. The CDR3 runs 14 residues. Germline trimming cut 9 bases from V and 4 bases from J; bases unmatched to any gene: 9. Per the germline V gene, CDR1 is LNHDA and CDR2 is SQIVND (reference sequence). CDR3 residues: CASRPSGEYNEQFF. The DNA for the CDR3 is TGTGCCAGCCGGCCTAGCGGTGAATACAATGAGCAGTTCTTC.

The V and J genes are TRBV18 and TRBJ2-5, with TRBD1 matching 7 bases. The V segment lost 0 bases and the J segment 9 bases; nucleotides outside the gene matches: 19. The CDR3 is made up of 18 amino acids. Per germline, CDR1 KGHSH and CDR2 LQKENI. The CDR3 region has the DNA TGTGCCAGCTCACCACCGTTCCCCGGACAGGTGATTGAGTTGCCCCAGTACTTC. It is translated as CASSPPFPGQVIELPQYF. The entire variable domain, with the rest obtained from reference TRBV18 and TRBJ2-5, is as follows: NAGVMQNPRHLVRRRGQEARLRCSPMKGHSHVYWYRQLPEEGLKFMVYLQKENIIDESGMPKERFSAEFPKEGPSILRIQQVVRGDSAAYFCASSPPFPGQVIELPQYFGPGTRLLVL.

The J gene is TRBJ1-2, the V gene TRBV9; maybe TRBD1 (5 bases). Germline V gives CDR1 SGDLS, CDR2 YYNGEE. V was shortened by 0 bases and J by 5 bases, with 20 bases between the two germline ends. The CDR3 is made up of 17 amino acids. CDR3 sequence: CASSVEARTQGEYGYTF. The CDR3 nucleotides are TGTGCCAGCAGCGTAGAAGCAAGAACGCAGGGAGAGTATGGCTACACCTTC.

The gene calls are TRBV6-1 and TRBJ1-5; D not certain. Trimming stripped 6 bases from V and 11 bases from J, with 14 bases between. The CDR3 spans 12 residues. Per germline, CDR1 MNHNS and CDR2 SASEGT. CDR3 sequence reads: CASSPMISSQHF. The CDR3 bases are TGTGCCAGCAGCCCCATGATCAGCTCCCAGCATTTT.

The chain employs TRBV28 and TRBJ1-2; D gene uncertain. V lost 0 bases and J lost 7, with 9 bases in between. The CDR3 has 13 amino acids. The germline gives CDR1 MDHEN, CDR2 SYDVKM. CDR3 sequence (DNA): TGTGCCAGCAGTTTATGGGGGTCCGGTGGCTACACCTTC. Translated, it gives CASSLWGSGGYTF.

This chain joins TRBV9 and TRBJ2-5, with 10 bases fitting TRBD1. The CDR3 is made up of 16 amino acids. V lost 4 bases and J lost 0; bases outside the gene matches: 6. The germline V gene has CDR1 SGDLS and CDR2 YYNGEE. The CDR3 sequence: CASSLGDRGYQETQYF. The CDR3 bases are TGTGCCAGCAGCTTAGGGGACAGGGGTTACCAAGAGACCCAGTACTTC.

Turning to this clone: One junction end disagrees with the germline gene, perhaps due to a read error. The chain employs TRBV28 and TRBJ1-5, with TRBD1 matching 12 bases. CDR1 is MDHEN, CDR2 SYDVKM, per germline. The length of the CDR3 is 15 residues. In nucleotides, the CDR3 is TGTGCCAGCAGTTTAATGGGACAGGGGGCTTCACTTCTTTATTTT. This encodes CASSLMGQGASLLYF.

J is TRBJ1-5 and V is TRBV28; D unclear. The CDR3 covers 13 residues. V was cut by 7 bases and J by 0 bases, with 7 bases left in between. Germline V lookup: CDR1 MDHEN, CDR2 SYDVKM. The CDR3 here is CASTTYSNQPQHF. CDR3 nucleotide sequence: TGTGCCAGCACCACATATAGCAATCAGCCCCAGCATTTT.

This clone appeared once. The chain has TRBV28 and TRBJ2-4; tentatively, D is TRBD2 (6 bases). From germline, CDR1 is MDHEN and CDR2 SYDVKM. Trimming removed 8 bases from V and 8 bases from J, with 13 bases in between. The CDR3 is 12 amino acids. Here the CDR3 DNA reads TGTGCCAGCGGTCCCCGGAGGGACATTCAGTACTTC. The encoded protein is CASGPRRDIQYF.

The chain uses TRBV18 and TRBJ2-3, with 8 positions matching TRBD2. The CDR3 has 17 residues. V was clipped by 1 base and J by 6 bases; unmatched bases: 12. Germline loops: CDR1 KGHSH, CDR2 LQKENI. CDR3 DNA: TGTGCCAGCTCACCACTTCCAGCGGGAGCGTTGGTTGATACGCAGTATTTT. This encodes CASSPLPAGALVDTQYF.

The rearrangement links TRBV5-1 to TRBJ1-5, with D maybe TRBD1 (6 bases). The CDR3 length is 15 residues. The germline V and J ends were trimmed by 0 bases and 1 base, with 8 bases remaining between them. Looked up from germline, CDR1 is SGHRS and CDR2 is YFSETQ. As DNA, the CDR3 is TGCGCCAGCAGCTTGGGACAGGAGAGCAATCAGCCCCAGCATTTT. Protein: CASSLGQESNQPQHF. The full variable domain, rest sourced from reference TRBV5-1 and TRBJ1-5, is KAGVTQTPRYLIKTRGQQVTLSCSPISGHRSVSWYQQTPGQGLQFLFEYFSETQRNKGNFPGRFSGRQFSNSRSEMNVSTLELGDSALYLCASSLGQESNQPQHFGDGTRLSIL.

This sequence joins TRBV5-1 and TRBJ2-3; a weak D match, TRBD1 (5 bases). CDR1 and CDR2 (germline): SGHRS, YFSETQ. CDR3 length equals 14 residues. The V and J ends lost 0 bases and 5 bases respectively, with 10 bases between them. CDR3 amino acids: CASSLEQVGDTQYF. CDR3 nucleotide sequence: TGCGCCAGCAGCTTGGAACAGGTTGGAGATACGCAGTATTTT.

On this clone itself: Other nucleotide sequences in the sample specify the same CDR3. The J gene is TRBJ2-2, the V gene TRBV5-1; tentative D call: TRBD2 (6 bases). CDR1 is SGHRS and CDR2 is YFSETQ in the germline V gene. CDR3 length equals 15 residues. Trimming stripped 2 bases from V and 2 bases from J, with 10 bases between. The CDR3 is CASSLGGLNTGELFF. CDR3 DNA: TGCGCCAGCAGCTTAGGAGGGCTCAACACCGGGGAGCTGTTTTTT.

V usage is TRBV5-1 and J usage is TRBJ1-4; 8 nucleotides align to TRBD1. The CDR3 extends over 13 amino acids. Germline values: CDR1 SGHRS, CDR2 YFSETQ. The ends lost 6 bases at V and 8 bases at J; junction bases unmatched: 6. The CDR3 reads CASKQGEKEKLFF. CDR3 coding DNA: TGCGCCAGCAAACAGGGGGAAAAGGAAAAACTGTTTTTT.

The V and J genes are TRBV18 and TRBJ1-1, with TRBD1 identical over 9 bases. Trimming took 2 bases from V and 4 from J; bases not matched to a gene: 2. Germline CDR1 KGHSH, CDR2 LQKENI. The CDR3 length is 14 residues. In DNA form, the CDR3 reads TGTGCCAGCTCACCAGTGACAGGGGGCACTGAAGCTTTCTTT. Amino acid sequence: CASSPVTGGTEAFF.

This clone was seen a single time. The sample contains more than one DNA sequence encoding this CDR3. This chain connects TRBV7-2 to TRBJ1-5; 10 nucleotides agree with TRBD1. In germline, CDR1 is SGHTA, CDR2 FQGNSA. CDR3 length: 14 residues. Trimming removed 3 bases from V and 4 bases from J; junction bases left unmatched: 0. CDR3 protein: CASSLDRGNQPQHF. CDR3 nucleotides: TGTGCCAGCAGCTTGGACAGGGGGAATCAGCCCCAGCATTTT.

The rearrangement joins TRBV7-3 to TRBJ2-7, with 9 bases fitting TRBD2. Germline lookup yields CDR1 SGHTA and CDR2 FQGTGA. V lost 5 bases, J lost 3 bases, and 5 bases stayed unmatched. The CDR3 length is 14 residues. This CDR3 is CASSPSGTGYEQYF. Written as DNA, the CDR3 is TGTGCCAGCAGCCCTAGCGGGACTGGCTACGAGCAGTACTTC.

The chain combines TRBV6-6 with TRBJ2-1; 7 bases match TRBD2. CDR3 size: 14 residues. Losses at the gene ends were 5 bases for V and 5 bases for J; bases not matched to a gene: 6. CDR1 is MNHNY, CDR2 SVGAGI, per germline (reference sequence). The CDR3 spells CASSAGTIHNEQFF. CDR3 nucleotides: TGTGCCAGCAGTGCCGGGACTATCCACAATGAGCAGTTCTTC.

The chain employs TRBV15 and TRBJ2-7; TRBD1 or TRBD2 may be the D gene (5 bases each). Per germline, CDR1 LNHNV and CDR2 YYDKDF (reference sequence). This CDR3 contains 14 residues. V gave up 5 bases and J gave up 3 bases, with 14 bases separating them. CDR3 amino acids: CATSHGTPNYEQYF. The DNA for the CDR3 is TGTGCCACCAGCCATGGGACCCCCAACTACGAGCAGTACTTC.

This clone was recorded once. The chain couples TRBV19 to TRBJ2-3, with 7 bases fitting TRBD2. The germline CDR1 and CDR2 sequences are LNHDA and SQIVND (reference sequence). V lost 2 bases and J lost 1; bases outside the gene matches: 9. This CDR3 region has 17 residues. This CDR3 reads CASSISPLARRTDTQYF. CDR3 bases: TGTGCCAGTAGTATATCCCCACTAGCGCGACGCACAGATACGCAGTATTTT.

This chain connects TRBV5-6 to TRBJ2-5, with TRBD2 as a possible D gene (6 bases). This CDR3 spans 14 amino acids. Trimming took 4 bases from V and 5 from J, leaving 15 bases between them. Germline CDR1 and CDR2: SGHDT and YYEEEE. The chain's CDR3 is CASSPGRRAETQYF. The CDR3 DNA follows: TGTGCCAGCAGCCCAGGGAGGAGGGCGGAGACCCAGTACTTC. Complete variable domain (other parts from reference TRBV5-6 and TRBJ2-5): DAGVTQSPTHLIKTRGQQVTLRCSPKSGHDTVSWYQQALGQGPQFIFQYYEEEERQRGNFPDRFSGHQFPNYSSELNVNALLLGDSALYLCASSPGRRAETQYFGPGTRLLVL.

This clone was detected only once. The chain employs TRBV5-8 and TRBJ1-2, with D possibly matching TRBD1 (5 bases). This CDR3 comprises 14 residues. Germline V gene lookup returns CDR1 SGHTS and CDR2 YDEGEE. The V end lost 4 bases, the J end lost 7 bases, and 17 bases lay between the germline ends. The CDR3 sequence: CASSPVRGAGGYTF. The CDR3 region has the DNA TGTGCCAGCAGCCCCGTCCGGGGCGCGGGTGGCTACACCTTC.

Concerning this clone: The same CDR3 can be traced to other DNA sequences in this sample. This rearrangement joins TRBV28 to TRBJ2-2; D is unresolved. This CDR3 comprises 13 residues. Germline-derived CDR1 and CDR2 are MDHEN and SYDVKM. V was shortened by 3 bases and J by 4 bases, with 6 bases between the two germline ends. The CDR3 loop is CASSFPGTGELFF. The CDR3 nucleotides read TGTGCCAGCAGTTTCCCAGGCACCGGGGAGCTGTTTTTT.

The chain recombines TRBV7-9 with TRBJ2-7; possibly TRBD1 for D (5 bases). Trimming left V 2 bases short and J 5 bases short, with 19 bases between. The CDR3 spans 16 residues. The germline V gene encodes CDR1 SEHNR and CDR2 FQNEAQ (reference sequence). This CDR3 reads CASSLILTDTPDEQYF. DNA for the CDR3: TGTGCCAGCAGCTTAATACTGACAGATACTCCCGACGAGCAGTACTTC.

Remarks on this clone: This specimen includes other DNA sequences encoding the same CDR3. The V call is TRBV28, the J call TRBJ2-7; D remains ambiguous. Trimming pared 6 bases from V and 4 bases from J, leaving 7 bases between. The CDR3 is 11 residues long. In germline, CDR1 is MDHEN, CDR2 SYDVKM. The CDR3 DNA sequence: TGTGCCAGCAGCTCAGCTTACGAGCAGTACTTC. It yields the protein CASSSAYEQYF.

The chain joins TRBV10-1 to TRBJ1-1; D not certain. The length of the CDR3 is 17 residues. Germline CDR1 WNHNN, CDR2 SYGVQD (reference sequence). V was pared by 5 bases and J by 1 base, with 20 bases between. CDR3 residues: CASSRVKLGSKNTEAFF. DNA of the CDR3: TGCGCCAGCAGTCGCGTCAAGCTCGGGTCCAAGAACACTGAAGCTTTCTTT.